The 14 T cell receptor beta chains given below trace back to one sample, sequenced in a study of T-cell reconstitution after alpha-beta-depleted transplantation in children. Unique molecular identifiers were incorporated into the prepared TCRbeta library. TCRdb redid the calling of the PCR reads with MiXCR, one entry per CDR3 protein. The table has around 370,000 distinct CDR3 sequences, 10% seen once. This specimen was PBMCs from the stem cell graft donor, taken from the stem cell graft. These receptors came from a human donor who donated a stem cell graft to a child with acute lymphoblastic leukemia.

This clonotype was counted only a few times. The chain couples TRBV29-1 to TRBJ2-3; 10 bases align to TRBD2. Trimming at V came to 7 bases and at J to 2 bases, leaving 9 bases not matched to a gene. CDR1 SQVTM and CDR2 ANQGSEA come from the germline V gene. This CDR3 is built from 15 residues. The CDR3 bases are TGCAGCGCCGGGACCACTAGCGGGAACACAGATACGCAGTATTTT. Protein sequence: CSAGTTSGNTDTQYF.

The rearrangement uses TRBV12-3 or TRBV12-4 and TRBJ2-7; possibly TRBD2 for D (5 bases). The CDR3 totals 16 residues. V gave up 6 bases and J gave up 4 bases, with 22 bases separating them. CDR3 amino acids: CASRSPGSGVGYEQYF. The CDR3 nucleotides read TGTGCCAGCAGATCTCCGGGATCCGGGGTGGGGTACGAGCAGTACTTC.

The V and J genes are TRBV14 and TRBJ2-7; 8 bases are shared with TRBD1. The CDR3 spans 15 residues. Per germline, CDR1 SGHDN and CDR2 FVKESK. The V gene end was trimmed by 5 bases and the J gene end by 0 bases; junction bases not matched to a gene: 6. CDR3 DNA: TGTGCCAGCAGCTTCCGGGACAGGTTCTCCTACGAGCAGTACTTC. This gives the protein CASSFRDRFSYEQYF.

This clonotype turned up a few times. The CDR3 DNA reads as TGTGCCAGCAGTGAAGAACATAACCTGAAGTCCTACGAGCAGTACTTC. Protein product: CASSEEHNLKSYEQYF. V is TRBV6-1 and J is TRBJ2-7; D ambiguous. There are 16 residues in the CDR3. V was cut by 1 base and J by 1 base, with 14 bases left in between. The V gene's germline CDR1 is MNHNS and CDR2 SASEGT.

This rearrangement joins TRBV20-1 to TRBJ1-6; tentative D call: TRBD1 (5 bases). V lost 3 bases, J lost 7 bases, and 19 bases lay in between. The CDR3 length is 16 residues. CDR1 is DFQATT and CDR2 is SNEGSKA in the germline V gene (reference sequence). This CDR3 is CSASGGVGTGNSPLHF. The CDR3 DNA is TGCAGTGCTAGCGGTGGGGTCGGGACTGGCAATTCACCCCTCCACTTT.

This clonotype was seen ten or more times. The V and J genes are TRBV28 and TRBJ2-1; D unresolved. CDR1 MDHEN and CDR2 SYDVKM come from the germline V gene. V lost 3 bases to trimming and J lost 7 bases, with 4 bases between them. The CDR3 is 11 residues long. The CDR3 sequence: CASSFDNEQFF. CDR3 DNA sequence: TGTGCCAGCAGTTTTGATAATGAGCAGTTCTTC.

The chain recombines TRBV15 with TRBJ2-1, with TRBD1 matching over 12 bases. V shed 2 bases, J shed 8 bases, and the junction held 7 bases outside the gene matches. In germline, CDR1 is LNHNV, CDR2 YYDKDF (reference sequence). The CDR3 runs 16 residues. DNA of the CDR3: TGTGCCACCAGCAGACCGGGACAGGGGGCGGTCGATGAGCAGTTCTTC. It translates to CATSRPGQGAVDEQFF.

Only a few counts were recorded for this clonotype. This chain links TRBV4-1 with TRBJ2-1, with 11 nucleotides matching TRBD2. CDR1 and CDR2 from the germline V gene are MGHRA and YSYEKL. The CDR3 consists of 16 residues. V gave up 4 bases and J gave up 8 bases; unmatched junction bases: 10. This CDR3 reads CASSLVAGGPGDEQFF. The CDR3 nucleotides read TGCGCCAGCAGCCTGGTAGCGGGAGGGCCGGGGGATGAGCAGTTCTTC.

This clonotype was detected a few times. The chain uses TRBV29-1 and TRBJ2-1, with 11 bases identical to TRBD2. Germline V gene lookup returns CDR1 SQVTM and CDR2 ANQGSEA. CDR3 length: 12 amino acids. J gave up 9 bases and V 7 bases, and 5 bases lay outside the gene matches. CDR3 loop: CSGTSGSGEQFF. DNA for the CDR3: TGCAGCGGAACTAGCGGGAGTGGTGAGCAGTTCTTC.

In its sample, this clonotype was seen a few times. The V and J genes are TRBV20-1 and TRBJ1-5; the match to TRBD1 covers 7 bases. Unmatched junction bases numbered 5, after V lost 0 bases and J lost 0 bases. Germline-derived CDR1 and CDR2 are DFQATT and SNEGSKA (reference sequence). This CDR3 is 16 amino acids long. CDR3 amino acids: CSARDLNRGSNQPQHF. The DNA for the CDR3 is TGCAGTGCTAGAGACTTGAACAGGGGTAGCAATCAGCCCCAGCATTTT.

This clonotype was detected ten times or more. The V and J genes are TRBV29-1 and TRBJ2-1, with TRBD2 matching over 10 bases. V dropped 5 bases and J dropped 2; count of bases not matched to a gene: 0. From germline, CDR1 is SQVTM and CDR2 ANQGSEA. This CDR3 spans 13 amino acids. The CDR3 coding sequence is TGCAGCGTTAGCGGGAGGGCCTACAATGAGCAGTTCTTC. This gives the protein CSVSGRAYNEQFF.

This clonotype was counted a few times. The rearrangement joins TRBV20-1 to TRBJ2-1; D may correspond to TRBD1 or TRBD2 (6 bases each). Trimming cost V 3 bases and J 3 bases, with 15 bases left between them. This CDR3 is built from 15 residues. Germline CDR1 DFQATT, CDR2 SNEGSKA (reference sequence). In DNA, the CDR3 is TGCAGTGCTAGTCATTCGGGGGCTCTCTACAATGAGCAGTTCTTC. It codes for CSASHSGALYNEQFF.

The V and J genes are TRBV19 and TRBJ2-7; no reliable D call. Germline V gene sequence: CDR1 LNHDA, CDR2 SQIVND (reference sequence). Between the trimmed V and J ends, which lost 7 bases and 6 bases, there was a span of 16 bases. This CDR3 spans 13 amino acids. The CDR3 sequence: CASTSASAFEQYF. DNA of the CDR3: TGTGCCAGTACCTCGGCCTCGGCTTTCGAGCAGTACTTC.

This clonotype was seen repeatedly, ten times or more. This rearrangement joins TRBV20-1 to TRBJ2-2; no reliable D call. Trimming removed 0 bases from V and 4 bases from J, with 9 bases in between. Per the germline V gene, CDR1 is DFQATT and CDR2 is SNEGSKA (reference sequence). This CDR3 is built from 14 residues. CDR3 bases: TGCAGTGCTAGAGATGGACCGTTCACCGGGGAGCTGTTTTTT. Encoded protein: CSARDGPFTGELFF.